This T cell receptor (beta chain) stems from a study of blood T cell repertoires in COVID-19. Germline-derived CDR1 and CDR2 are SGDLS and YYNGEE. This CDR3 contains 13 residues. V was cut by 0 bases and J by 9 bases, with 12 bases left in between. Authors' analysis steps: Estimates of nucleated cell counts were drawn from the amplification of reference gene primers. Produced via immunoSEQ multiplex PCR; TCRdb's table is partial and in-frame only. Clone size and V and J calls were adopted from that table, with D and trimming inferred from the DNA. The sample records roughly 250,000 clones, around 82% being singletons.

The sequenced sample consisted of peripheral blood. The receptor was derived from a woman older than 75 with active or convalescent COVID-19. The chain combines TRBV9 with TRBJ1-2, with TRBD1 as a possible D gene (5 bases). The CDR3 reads CASSVGVGTRYTF. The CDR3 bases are TGTGCCAGCAGCGTAGGAGTTGGGACTCGCTACACCTTC.